This entry concerns a single TCR beta chain. The antigen remains undetermined. The second PCR ran about 6 to 12 cycles with a sample-barcoded 5' primer and J-beta primers. TCRdb analysed the 5' RACE reads with MiXCR anew, one entry per CDR3 protein. The table records approximately 780,000 distinct CDR3 sequences, 25% to 30% of them present only once. The donors, healthy Caucasians from Russia, were aged roughly 6 to 90. Staff drew around 10 milliliters of peripheral blood from each donor. The data belong to a study of blood T cells in healthy people across ages. General study points: Both higher diversity and more naive CD4+ cells marked long-lived donors when set against aged donors.

The CDR3 sequence is 14 residues long. Germline values: CDR1 SGHRS, CDR2 YFSETQ. The data also belong to a second study, concerning T cells of mothers and their children. As that report states: Donors were three healthy Caucasian mothers and their six children.

The source material was blood. The chain has TRBV5-1 and TRBJ2-5; a possible D gene is TRBD1 (5 bases). The DNA matches TRBJ2-7 better at its end, which makes the J call doubtful. This sequence originates from a boy between 10 and 17 years old in good health. This CDR3 is CASSSGRESYEQYF. In DNA, the CDR3 is TGCGCCAGCAGCTCTGGCAGGGAATCCTACGAGCAGTACTTC.